Listed below are T cell receptor beta chains from one sample, sequenced in a study of beta chain features in type 1 diabetes. Libraries were prepared by immunoSEQ multiplex PCR; TCRdb keeps only in-frame clonotypes and omits some of them. This table has about 320,000 clones, approximately 14% appearing once. Sequenced material: central memory CD4+ T cells from blood. These receptor sequences come from a man aged 25 to 45 in good health. Both conserved end residues are trimmed from each CDR3. The D gene is left open where the match is weak. Not every row has a clone size; where given, it reads once, few, many or a size class.

d_call	clone_size	v_call	j_call	cdr3_aa
-	many	TRBV7-2	TRBJ2-7	ASRDLGYEQY
-	few	TRBV5-6	TRBJ2-5	ASSALRGIQETQY
-	-	TRBV5-6	TRBJ1-6	ASTLGSPNSPLH
TRBD2	few	TRBV7-7	TRBJ2-3	ASSQSSGRDTQY
-	few	TRBV4-3	TRBJ2-5	ASSQQVFEETQY
TRBD1	-	TRBV5-4	TRBJ1-1	ASSGEGQVTEAF
TRBD2	-	TRBV4-3	TRBJ2-5	ASSHAATSGQETQY
-	few	TRBV4-3	TRBJ1-2	ASSQRHSGPAGYGYT
-	-	TRBV9	TRBJ2-3	ASSVGVASDTQY
TRBD1	few	TRBV27	TRBJ1-1	ASSSIRTGEAF
-	-	TRBV7-9	TRBJ1-4	ASSPLGRVNEKLF
TRBD2	few	TRBV7-9	TRBJ2-2	ASSSAGFTGELF
TRBD1	few	TRBV7-9	TRBJ2-3	ASSTRGTGGTDTQY
TRBD1	-	TRBV6-1	TRBJ2-1	ASSDTGTGSNEQF
TRBD2	-	TRBV5-4	TRBJ2-3	ASSWIAGGREDTQY
-	-	TRBV18	TRBJ2-3	ASSPDPGRSSDTQY
-	many	TRBV11-1	TRBJ2-3	ASSFLQGSTDTQY
-	few	TRBV30	TRBJ1-1	AWNGFTEAF
TRBD1	few	TRBV6-1	TRBJ2-4	ASSAIPGQGVGIQY
-	few	TRBV28	TRBJ1-5	ASTDNSNQPQH
-	-	TRBV15	TRBJ1-2	ATSRQGGNYGYT
-	-	TRBV6-6	TRBJ2-7	ASSPLAYEQY
-	-	TRBV6-4	TRBJ2-3	ASSDSKTGALDTQY
TRBD1	few	TRBV5-3	TRBJ2-1	ARSDRGWRKEQF
TRBD2	-	TRBV11-2	TRBJ2-1	ASSLSGRADNEQF